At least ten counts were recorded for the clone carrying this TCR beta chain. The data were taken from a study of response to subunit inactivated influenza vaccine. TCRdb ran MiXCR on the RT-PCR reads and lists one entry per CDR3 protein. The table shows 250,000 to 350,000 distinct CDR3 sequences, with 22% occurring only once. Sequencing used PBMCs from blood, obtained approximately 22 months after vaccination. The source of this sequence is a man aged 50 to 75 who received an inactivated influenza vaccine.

The CDR3 protein is CASSPPQGGEQFF. The CDR3 region has the DNA TGCGCCAGCAGCCCTCCCCAGGGGGGTGAGCAGTTCTTC. The V gene is TRBV5-1, the J gene TRBJ2-1, with a possible D match to TRBD1 (7 bases). Germline V lookup: CDR1 SGHRS, CDR2 YFSETQ. V lost 4 bases, J lost 9 bases, and 14 bases lay in between. The CDR3 length is 13 residues.